This T cell receptor beta chain was identified during a study of blood T cells in healthy people across ages. General observations from the study: Unsorted PBMC material precluded a definitive naive versus antigen-experienced comparison.

Worth noting for this clonotype: Its target is unknown.

The V end was cut by 5 bases, the J end by 7 bases, with 14 bases between. Per germline, CDR1 SGHTA and CDR2 FQGNSA. CDR3 length: 14 residues. Together with a sample-barcoded 5' primer, a J-beta primer mix was included in a second PCR lasting roughly 7 to 11 cycles. A minimum of 3 million CDR3-containing paired-end reads was obtained for each sample. A single record per CDR3 protein comes from TCRdb applying MiXCR to the 5' RACE reads. In the table there are around 800,000 distinct CDR3 sequences, around half of which are singletons. V gene TRBV7-2 combines with J gene TRBJ2-2, with D unresolved. The sequencing sample was made of blood. The receptor was isolated from an elderly man in good health. As DNA, the CDR3 is TGTGCCAGCAGCGTGGCAGCATGGGGCGGGGAGCTGTTTTTT. It specifies CASSVAAWGGELFF.